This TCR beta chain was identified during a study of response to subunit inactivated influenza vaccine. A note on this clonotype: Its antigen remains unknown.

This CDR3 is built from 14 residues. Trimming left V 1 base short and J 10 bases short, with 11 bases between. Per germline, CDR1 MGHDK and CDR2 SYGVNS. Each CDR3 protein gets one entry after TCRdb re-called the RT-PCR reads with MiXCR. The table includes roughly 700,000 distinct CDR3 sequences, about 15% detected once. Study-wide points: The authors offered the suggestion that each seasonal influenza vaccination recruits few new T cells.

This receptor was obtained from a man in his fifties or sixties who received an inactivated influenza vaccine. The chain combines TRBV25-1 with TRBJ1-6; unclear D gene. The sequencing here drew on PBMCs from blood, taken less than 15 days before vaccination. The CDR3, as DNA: TGTGCCAGCAGTGAATTTAGTACTCTATCACCCCTCCACTTT. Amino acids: CASSEFSTLSPLHF.